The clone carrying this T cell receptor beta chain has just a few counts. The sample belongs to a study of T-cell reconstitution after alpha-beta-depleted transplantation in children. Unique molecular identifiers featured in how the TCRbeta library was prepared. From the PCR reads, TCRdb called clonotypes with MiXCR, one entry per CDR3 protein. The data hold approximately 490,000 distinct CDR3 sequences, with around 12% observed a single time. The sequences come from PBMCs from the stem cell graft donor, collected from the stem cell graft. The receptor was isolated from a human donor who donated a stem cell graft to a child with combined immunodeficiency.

The DNA for the CDR3 is TGTGCCAGCGACCTTCGGGAGGGCTACTCCTACAATGAGCAGTTCTTC. Translation: CASDLREGYSYNEQFF. The J gene is TRBJ2-1, the V gene TRBV6-2 or TRBV6-3; the match to TRBD2 covers 8 bases. Per the germline V gene, CDR1 is MNHEY and CDR2 is SVGEGT. Germline trimming cut 8 bases from V and 0 bases from J; bases unmatched to any gene: 9. CDR3 size: 16 residues.